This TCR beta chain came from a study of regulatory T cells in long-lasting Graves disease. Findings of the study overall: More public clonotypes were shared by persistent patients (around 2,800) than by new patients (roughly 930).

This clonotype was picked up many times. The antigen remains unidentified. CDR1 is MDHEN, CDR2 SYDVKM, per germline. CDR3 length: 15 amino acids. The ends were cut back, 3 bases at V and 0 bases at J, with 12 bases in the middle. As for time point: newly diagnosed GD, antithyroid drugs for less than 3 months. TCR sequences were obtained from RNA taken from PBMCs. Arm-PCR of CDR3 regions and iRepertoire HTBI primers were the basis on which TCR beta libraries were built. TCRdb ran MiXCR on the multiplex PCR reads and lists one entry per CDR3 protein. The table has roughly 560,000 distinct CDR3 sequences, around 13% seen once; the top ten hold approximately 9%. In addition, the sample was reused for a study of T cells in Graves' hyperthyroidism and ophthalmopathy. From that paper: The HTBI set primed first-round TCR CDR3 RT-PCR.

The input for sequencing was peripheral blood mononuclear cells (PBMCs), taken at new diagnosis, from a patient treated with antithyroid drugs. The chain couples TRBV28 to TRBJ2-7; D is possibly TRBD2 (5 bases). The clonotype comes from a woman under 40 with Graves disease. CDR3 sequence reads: CASSFPTEGSYEQYF. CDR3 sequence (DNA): TGTGCCAGCAGTTTTCCCACCGAGGGCTCCTACGAGCAGTACTTC.